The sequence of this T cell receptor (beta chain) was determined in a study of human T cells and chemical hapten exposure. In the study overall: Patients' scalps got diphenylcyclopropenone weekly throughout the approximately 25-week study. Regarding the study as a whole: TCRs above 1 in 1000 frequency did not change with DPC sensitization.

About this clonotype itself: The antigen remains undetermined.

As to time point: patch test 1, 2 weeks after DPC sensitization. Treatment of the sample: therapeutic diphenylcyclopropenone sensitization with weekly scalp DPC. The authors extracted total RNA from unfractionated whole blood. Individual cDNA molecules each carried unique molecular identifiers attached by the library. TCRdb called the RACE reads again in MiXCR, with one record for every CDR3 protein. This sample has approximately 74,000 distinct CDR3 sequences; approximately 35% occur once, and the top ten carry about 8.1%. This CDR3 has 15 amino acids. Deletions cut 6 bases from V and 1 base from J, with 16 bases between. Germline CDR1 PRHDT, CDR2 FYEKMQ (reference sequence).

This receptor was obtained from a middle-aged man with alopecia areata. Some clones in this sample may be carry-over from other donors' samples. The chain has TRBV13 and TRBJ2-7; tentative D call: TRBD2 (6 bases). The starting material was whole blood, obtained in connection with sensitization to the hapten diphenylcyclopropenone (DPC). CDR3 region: CASREGGTVSYEQYF. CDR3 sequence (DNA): TGTGCCAGCAGGGAGGGCGGGACGGTATCCTACGAGCAGTACTTC.